Listed here are 2 T cell receptor beta chains from one sample, sequenced in a study of blood T cell repertoires in COVID-19. TCRdb's copy holds only in-frame clones and misses some; the assay was immunoSEQ multiplex PCR. The sample has fewer than 75,000 clones; 75% to 90% are singletons. Sequenced sample: peripheral blood. The receptor source for this set is a man aged 45-65 years with active COVID-19.

The chain combines TRBV19 with TRBJ2-7; D may be TRBD1 (6 bases). V was cut by 1 base and J by 4 bases, with 11 bases left in between. CDR3 length: 14 amino acids. The germline CDR1 and CDR2 sequences are LNHDA and SQIVND (reference sequence). CDR3 amino acids: CASSIGGQIYEQYF. The CDR3 DNA sequence: TGTGCCAGTAGTATAGGAGGACAGATTTACGAGCAGTACTTC.

The V gene is TRBV18, the J gene TRBJ2-7, with 9 bases matching TRBD1. Trimming cost V 1 base and J 0 bases; bases outside gene matches: 7. CDR1 and CDR2 (germline): KGHSH, LQKENI. This CDR3 spans 17 amino acids. The CDR3 here is CASSPRSGQGSSYEQYF. The CDR3 DNA sequence: TGTGCCAGCTCACCACGTTCGGGACAGGGCAGCTCCTACGAGCAGTACTTC.